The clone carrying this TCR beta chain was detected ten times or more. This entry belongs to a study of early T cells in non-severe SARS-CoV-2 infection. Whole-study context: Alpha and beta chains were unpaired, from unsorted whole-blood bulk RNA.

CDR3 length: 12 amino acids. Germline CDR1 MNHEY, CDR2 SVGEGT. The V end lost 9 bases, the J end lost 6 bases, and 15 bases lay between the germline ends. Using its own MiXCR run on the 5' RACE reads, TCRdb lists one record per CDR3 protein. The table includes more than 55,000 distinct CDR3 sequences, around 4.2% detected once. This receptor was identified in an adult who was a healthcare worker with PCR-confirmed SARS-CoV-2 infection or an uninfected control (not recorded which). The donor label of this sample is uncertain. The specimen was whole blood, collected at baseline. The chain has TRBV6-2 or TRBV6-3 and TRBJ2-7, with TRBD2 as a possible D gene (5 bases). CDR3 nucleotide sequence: TGTGCCAGTATGTTCGGGGAAAGCGAGCAGTACTTC. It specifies CASMFGESEQYF.